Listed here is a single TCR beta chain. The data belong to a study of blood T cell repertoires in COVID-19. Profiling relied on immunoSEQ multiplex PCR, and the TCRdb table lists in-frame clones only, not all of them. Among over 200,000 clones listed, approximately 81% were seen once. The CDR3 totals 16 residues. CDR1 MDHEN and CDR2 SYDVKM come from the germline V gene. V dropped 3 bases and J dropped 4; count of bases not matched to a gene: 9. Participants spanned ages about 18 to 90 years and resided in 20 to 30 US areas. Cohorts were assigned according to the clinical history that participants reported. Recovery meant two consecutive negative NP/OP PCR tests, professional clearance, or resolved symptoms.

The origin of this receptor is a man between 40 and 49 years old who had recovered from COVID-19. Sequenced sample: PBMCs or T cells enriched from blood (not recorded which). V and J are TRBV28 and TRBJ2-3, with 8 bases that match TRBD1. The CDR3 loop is CASSLAEDRVSDTQYF. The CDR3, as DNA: TGTGCCAGCAGTTTGGCCGAGGACAGGGTTTCAGATACGCAGTATTTT.